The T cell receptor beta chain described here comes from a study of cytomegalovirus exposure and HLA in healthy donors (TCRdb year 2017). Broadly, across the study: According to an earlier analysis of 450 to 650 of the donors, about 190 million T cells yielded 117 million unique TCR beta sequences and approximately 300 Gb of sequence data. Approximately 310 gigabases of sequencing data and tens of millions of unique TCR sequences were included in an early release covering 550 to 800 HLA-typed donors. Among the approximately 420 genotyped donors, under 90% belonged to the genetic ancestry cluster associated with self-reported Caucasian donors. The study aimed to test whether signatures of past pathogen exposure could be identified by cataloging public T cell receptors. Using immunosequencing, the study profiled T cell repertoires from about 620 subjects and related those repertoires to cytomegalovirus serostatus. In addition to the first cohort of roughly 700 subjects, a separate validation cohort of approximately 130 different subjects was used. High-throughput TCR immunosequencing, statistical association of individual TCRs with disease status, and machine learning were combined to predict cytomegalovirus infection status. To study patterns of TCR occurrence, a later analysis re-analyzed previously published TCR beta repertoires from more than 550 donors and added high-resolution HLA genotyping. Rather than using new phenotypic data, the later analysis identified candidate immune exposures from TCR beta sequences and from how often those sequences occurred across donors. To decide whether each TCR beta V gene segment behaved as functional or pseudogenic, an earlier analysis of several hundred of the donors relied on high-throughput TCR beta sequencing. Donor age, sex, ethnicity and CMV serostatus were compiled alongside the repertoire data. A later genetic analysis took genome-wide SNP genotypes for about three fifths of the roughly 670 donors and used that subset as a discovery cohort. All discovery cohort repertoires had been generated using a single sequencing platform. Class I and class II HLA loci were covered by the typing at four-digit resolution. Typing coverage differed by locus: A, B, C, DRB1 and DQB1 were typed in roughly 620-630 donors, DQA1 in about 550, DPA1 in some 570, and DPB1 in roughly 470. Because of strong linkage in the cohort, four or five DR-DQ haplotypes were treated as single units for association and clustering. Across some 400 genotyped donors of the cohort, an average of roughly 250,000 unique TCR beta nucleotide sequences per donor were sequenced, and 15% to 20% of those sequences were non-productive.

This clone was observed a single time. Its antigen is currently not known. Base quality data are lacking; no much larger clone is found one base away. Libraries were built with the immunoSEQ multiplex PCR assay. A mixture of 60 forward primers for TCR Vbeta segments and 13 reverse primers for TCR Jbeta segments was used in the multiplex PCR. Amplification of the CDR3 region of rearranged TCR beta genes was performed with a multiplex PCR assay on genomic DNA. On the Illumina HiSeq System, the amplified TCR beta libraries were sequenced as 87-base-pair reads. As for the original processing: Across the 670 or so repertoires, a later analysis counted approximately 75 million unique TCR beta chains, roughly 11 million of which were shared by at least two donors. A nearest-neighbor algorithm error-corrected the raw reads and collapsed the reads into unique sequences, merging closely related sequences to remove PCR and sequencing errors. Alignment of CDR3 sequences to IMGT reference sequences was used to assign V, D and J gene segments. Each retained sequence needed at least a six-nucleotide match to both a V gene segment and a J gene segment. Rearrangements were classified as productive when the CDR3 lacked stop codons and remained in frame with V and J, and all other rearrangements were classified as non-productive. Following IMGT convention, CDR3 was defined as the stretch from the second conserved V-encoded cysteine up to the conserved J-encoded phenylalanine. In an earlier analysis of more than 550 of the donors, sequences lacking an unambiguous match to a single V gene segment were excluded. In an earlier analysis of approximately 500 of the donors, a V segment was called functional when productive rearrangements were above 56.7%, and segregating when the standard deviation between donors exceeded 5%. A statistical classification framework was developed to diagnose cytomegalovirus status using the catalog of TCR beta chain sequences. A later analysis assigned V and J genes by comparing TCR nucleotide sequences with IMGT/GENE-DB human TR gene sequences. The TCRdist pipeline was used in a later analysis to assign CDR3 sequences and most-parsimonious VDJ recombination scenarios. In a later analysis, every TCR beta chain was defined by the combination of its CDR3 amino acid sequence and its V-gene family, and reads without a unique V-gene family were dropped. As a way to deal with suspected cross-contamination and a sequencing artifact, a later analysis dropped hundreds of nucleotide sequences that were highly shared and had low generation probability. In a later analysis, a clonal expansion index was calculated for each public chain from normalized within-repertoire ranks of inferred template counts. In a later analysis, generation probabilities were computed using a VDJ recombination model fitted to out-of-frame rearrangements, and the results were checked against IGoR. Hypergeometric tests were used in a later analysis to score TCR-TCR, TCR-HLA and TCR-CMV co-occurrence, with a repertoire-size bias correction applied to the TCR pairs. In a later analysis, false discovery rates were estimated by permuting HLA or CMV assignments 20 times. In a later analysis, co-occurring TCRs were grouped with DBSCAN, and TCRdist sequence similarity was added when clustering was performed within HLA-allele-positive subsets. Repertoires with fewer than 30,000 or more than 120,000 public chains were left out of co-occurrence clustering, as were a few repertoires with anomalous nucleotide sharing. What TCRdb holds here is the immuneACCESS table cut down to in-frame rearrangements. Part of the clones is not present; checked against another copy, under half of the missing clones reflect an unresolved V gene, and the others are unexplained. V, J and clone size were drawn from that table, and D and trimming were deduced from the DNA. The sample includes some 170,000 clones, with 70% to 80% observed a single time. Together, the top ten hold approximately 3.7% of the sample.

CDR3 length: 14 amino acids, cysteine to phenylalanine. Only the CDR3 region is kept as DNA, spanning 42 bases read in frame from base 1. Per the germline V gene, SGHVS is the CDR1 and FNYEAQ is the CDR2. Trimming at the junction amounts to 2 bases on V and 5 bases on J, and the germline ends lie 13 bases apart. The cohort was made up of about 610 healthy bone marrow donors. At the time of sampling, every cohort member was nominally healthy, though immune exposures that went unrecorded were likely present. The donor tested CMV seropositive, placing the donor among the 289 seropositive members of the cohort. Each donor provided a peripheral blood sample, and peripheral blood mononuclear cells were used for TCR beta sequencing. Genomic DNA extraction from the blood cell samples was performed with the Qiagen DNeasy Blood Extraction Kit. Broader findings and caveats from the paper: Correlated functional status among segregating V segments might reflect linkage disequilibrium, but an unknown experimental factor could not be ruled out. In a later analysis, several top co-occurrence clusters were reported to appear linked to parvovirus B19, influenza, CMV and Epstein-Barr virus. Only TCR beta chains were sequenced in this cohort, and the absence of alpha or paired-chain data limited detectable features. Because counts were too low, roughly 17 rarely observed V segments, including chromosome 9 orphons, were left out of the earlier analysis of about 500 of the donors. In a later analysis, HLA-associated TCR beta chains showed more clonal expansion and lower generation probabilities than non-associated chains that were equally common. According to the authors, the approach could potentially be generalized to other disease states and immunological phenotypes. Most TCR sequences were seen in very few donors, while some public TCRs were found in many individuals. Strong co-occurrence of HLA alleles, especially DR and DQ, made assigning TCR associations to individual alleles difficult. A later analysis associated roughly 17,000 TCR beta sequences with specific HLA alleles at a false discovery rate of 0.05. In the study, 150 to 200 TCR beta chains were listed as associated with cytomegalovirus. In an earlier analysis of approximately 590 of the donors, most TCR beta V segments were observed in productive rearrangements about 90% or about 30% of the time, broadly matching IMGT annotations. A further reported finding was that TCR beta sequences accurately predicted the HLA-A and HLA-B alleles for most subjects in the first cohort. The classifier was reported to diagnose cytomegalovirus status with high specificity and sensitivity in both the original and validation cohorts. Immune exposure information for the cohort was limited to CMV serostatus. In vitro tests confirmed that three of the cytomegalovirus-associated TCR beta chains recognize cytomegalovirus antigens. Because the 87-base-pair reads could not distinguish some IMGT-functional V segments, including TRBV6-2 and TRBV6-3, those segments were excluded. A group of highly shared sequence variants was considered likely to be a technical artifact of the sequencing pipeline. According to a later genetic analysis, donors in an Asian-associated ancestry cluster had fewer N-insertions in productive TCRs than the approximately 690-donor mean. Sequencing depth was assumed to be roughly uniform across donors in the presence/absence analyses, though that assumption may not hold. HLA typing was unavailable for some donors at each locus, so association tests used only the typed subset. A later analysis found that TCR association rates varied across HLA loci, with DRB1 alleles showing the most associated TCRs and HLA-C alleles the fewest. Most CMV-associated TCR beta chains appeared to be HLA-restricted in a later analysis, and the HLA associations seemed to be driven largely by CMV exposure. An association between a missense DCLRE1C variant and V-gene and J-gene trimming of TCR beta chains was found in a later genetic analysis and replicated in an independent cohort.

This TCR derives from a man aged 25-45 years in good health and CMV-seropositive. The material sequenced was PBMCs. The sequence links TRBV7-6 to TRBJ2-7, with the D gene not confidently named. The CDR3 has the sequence CASSLKPNRDEQYF. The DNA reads TGTGCCAGCAGCTTAAAGCCAAATAGAGACGAGCAGTACTTC.